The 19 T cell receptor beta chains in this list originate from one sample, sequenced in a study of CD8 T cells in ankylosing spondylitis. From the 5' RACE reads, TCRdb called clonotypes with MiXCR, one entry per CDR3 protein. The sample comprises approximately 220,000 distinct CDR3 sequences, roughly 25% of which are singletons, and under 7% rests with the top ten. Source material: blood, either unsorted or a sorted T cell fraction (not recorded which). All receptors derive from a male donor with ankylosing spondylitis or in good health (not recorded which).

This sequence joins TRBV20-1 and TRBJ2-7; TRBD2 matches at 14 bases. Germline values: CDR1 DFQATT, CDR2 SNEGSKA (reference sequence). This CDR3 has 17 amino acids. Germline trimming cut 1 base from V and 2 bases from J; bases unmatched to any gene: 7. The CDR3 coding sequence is TGCAGTGCTAGAGGGACTAGCGGGAGGCTTATCCCCTACGAGCAGTACTTC. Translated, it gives CSARGTSGRLIPYEQYF.

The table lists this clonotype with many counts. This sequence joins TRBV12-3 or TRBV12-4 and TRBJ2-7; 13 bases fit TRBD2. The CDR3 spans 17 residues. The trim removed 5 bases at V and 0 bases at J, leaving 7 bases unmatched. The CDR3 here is CASSPGLAGVRSYEQYF. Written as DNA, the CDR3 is TGTGCCAGCAGTCCCGGACTAGCGGGGGTACGCTCCTACGAGCAGTACTTC.

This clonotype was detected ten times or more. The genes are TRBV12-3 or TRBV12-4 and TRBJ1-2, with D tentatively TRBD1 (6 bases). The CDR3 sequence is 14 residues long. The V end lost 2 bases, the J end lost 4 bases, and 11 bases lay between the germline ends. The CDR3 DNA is TGTGCCAGCAGTTTACGACAGGCCTCCTATGGCTACACCTTC. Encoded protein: CASSLRQASYGYTF.

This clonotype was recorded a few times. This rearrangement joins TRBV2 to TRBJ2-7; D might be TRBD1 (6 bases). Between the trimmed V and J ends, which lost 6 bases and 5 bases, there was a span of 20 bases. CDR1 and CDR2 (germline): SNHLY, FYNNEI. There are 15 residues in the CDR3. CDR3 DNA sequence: TGTGCCAGCAGAGCCTCGGGACATCCAGGGGACGAGCAGTACTTC. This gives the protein CASRASGHPGDEQYF.

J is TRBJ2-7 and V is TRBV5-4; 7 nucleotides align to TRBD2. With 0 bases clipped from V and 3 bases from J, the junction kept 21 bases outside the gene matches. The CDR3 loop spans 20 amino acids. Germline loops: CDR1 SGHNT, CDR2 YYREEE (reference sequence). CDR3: CASSLGSGSPGLWPNYEQYF. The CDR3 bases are TGTGCCAGCAGCTTGGGATCGGGCAGCCCGGGACTATGGCCTAACTACGAGCAGTACTTC.

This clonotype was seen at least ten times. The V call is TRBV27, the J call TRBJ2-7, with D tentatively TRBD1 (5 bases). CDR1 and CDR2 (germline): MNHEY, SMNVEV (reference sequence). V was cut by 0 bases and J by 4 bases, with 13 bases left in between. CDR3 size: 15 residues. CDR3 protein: CASSLSPGSSYEQYF. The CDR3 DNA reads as TGTGCCAGCAGTTTATCCCCAGGGTCGTCGTACGAGCAGTACTTC.

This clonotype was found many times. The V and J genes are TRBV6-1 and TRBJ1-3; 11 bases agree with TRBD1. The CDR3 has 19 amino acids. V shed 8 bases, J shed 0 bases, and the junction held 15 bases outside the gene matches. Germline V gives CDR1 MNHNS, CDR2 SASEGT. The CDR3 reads CASLLQRGQGVLSGNTIYF. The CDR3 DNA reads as TGTGCCAGCCTACTTCAGAGGGGACAGGGGGTGCTCTCTGGAAACACCATATATTTT.

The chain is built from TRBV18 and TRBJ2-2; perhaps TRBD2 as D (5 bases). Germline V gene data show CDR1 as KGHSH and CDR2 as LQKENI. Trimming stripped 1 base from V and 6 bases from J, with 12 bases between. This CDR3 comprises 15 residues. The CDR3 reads CASSPRLGSAGELFF. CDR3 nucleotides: TGTGCCAGCTCACCACGGTTAGGTAGCGCCGGGGAGCTGTTTTTT. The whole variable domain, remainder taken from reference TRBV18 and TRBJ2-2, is NAGVMQNPRHLVRRRGQEARLRCSPMKGHSHVYWYRQLPEEGLKFMVYLQKENIIDESGMPKERFSAEFPKEGPSILRIQQVVRGDSAAYFCASSPRLGSAGELFFGEGSRLTVL.

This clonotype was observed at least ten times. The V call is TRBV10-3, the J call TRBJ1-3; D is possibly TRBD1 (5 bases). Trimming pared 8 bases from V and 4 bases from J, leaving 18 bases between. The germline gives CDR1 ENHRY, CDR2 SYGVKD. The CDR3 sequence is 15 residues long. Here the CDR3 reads CAIRGTEVVGNTIYF. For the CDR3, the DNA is TGTGCCATCCGTGGGACCGAAGTGGTGGGAAACACCATATATTTT.

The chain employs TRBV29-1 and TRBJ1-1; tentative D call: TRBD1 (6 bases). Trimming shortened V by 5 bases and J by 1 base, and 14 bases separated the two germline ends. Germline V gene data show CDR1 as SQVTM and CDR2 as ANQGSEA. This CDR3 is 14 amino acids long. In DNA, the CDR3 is TGCAGCGTTCTATCCCTACAGGGGAACACTGAAGCTTTCTTT. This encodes CSVLSLQGNTEAFF.

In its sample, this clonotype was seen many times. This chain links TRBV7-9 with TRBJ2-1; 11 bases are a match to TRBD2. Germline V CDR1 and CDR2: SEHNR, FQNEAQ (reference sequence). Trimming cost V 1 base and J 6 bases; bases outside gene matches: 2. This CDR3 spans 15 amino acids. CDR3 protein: CASSLELAGANEQFF. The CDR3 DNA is TGTGCCAGCAGCTTAGAACTAGCGGGAGCCAATGAGCAGTTCTTC.

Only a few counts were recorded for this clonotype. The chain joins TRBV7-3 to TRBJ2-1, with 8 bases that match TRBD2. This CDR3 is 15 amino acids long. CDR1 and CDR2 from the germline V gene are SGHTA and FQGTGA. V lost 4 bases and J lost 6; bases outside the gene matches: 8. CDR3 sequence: CASSSPGLGLNEQFF. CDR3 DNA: TGTGCCAGCAGCTCACCGGGACTAGGCCTCAATGAGCAGTTCTTC.

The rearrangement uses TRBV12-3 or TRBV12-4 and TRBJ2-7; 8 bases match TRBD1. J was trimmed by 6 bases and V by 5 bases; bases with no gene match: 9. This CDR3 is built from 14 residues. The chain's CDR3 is CASSLSTGTGEQYF. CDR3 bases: TGTGCCAGCAGTCTTTCGACAGGGACAGGCGAGCAGTACTTC.

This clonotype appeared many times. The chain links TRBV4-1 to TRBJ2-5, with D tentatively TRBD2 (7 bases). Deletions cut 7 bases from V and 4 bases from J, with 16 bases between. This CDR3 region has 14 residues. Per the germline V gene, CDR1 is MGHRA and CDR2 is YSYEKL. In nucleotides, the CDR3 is TGCGCCAGCAAGGCAGGCGGGGGCGGAGAGACCCAGTACTTC. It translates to CASKAGGGGETQYF.

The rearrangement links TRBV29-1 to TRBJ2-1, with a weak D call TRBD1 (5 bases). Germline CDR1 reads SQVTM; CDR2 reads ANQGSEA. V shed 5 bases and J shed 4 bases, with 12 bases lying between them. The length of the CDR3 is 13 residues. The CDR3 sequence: CSVQRGPYNEQFF. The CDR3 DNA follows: TGCAGCGTTCAAAGGGGTCCGTACAATGAGCAGTTCTTC.

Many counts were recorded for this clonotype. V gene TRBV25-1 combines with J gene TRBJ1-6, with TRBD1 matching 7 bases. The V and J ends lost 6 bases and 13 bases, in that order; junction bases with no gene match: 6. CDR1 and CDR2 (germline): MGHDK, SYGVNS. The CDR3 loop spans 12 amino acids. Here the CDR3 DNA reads TGTGCCAGCAGCCTACAGGGGATGCCCCTCCACTTT. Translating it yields CASSLQGMPLHF.

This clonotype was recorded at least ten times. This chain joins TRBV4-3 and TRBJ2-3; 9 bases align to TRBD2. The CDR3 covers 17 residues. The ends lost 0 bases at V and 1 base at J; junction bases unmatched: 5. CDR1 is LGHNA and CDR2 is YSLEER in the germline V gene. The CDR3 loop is CASSQEGASGGTDTQYF. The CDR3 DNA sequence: TGCGCCAGCAGCCAAGAGGGCGCTAGCGGGGGCACAGATACGCAGTATTTT.

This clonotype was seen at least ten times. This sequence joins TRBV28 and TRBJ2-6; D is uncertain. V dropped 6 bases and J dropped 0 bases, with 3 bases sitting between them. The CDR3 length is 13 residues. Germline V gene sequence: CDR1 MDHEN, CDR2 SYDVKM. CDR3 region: CASRGSGANVLTF. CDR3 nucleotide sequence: TGTGCCAGCAGAGGCTCTGGGGCCAACGTCCTGACTTTC. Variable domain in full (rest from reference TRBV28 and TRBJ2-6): DVKVTQSSRYLVKRTGEKVFLECVQDMDHENMFWYRQDPGLGLRLIYFSYDVKMKEKGDIPEGYSVSREKKERFSLILESASTNQTSMYLCASRGSGANVLTFGAGSRLTVL.

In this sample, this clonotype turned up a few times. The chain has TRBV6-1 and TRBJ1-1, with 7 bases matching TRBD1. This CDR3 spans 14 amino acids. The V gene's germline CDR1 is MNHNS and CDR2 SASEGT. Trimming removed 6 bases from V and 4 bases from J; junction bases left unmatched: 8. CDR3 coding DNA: TGTGCCAGCAGACCTGACAGGGAGAGCACTGAAGCTTTCTTT. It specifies CASRPDRESTEAFF.